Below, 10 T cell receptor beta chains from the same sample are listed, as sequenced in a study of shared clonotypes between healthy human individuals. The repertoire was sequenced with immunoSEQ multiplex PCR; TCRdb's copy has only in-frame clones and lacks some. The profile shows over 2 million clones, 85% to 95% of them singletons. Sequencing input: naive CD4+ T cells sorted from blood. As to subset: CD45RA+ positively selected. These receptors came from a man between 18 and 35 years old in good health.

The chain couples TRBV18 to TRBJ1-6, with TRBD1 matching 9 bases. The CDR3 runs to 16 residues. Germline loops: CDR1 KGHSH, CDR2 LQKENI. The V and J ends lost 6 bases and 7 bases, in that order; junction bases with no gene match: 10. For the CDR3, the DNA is TGTGCCAGCTCTCCCCCGGGACAGGGTTGGAATTCACCCCTCCACTTT. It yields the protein CASSPPGQGWNSPLHF. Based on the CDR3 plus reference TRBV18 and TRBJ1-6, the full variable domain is NAGVMQNPRHLVRRRGQEARLRCSPMKGHSHVYWYRQLPEEGLKFMVYLQKENIIDESGMPKERFSAEFPKEGPSILRIQQVVRGDSAAYFCASSPPGQGWNSPLHFGNGTRLTVT.

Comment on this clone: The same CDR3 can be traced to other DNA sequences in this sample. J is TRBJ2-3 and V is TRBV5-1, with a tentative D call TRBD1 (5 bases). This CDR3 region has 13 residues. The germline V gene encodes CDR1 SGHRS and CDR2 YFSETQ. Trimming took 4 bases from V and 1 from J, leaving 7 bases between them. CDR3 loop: CASSLGGTDTQYF. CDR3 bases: TGCGCCAGCAGCCTAGGGGGCACAGATACGCAGTATTTT.

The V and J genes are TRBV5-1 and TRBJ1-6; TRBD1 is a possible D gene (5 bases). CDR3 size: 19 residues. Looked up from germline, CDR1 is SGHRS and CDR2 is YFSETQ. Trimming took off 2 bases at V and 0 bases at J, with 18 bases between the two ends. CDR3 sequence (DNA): TGCGCCAGCAGCTTACAACAGGACGAGCGCTACTCCTATAATTCACCCCTCCACTTT. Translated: CASSLQQDERYSYNSPLHF.

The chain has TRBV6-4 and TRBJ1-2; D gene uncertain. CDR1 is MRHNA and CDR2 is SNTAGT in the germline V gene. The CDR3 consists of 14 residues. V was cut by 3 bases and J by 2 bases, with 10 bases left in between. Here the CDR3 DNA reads TGTGCCAGCAGTGAAGCGTACGGAAACTATGGCTACACCTTC. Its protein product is CASSEAYGNYGYTF.

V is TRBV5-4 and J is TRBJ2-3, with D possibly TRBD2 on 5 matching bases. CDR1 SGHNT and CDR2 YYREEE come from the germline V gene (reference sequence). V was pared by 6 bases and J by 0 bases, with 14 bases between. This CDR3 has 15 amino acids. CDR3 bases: TGTGCCAGCACTGGCGGGTCACTAAGCACAGATACGCAGTATTTT. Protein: CASTGGSLSTDTQYF.

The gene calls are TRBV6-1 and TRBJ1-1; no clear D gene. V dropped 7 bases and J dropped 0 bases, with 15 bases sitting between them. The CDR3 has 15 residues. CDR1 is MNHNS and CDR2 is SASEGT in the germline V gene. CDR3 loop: CASTSRLGVNTEAFF. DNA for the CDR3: TGTGCCAGCACCTCCCGATTAGGCGTGAACACTGAAGCTTTCTTT.

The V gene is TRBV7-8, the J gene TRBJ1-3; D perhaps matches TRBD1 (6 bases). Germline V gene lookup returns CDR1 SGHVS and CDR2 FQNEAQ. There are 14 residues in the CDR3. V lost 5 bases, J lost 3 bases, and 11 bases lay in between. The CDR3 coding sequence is TGTGCCAGCAGCCTCTCAGGGGATGGAAACACCATATATTTT. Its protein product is CASSLSGDGNTIYF.

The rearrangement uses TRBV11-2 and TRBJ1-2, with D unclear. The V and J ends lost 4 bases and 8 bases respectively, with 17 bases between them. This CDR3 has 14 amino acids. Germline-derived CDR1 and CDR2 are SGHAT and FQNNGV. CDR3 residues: CASSSDRGRGGYTF. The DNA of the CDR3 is TGTGCCAGCAGCTCAGATCGGGGAAGAGGCGGCTACACCTTC.

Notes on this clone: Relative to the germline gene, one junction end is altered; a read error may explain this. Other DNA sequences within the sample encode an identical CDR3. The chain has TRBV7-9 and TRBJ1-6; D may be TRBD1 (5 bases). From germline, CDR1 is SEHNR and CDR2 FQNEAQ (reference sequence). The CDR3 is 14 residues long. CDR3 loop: CASSSTGNNSPLHF. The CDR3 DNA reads TGTGCCAGCAGCTCTACAGGAAATAATTCACCCCTCCACTTC. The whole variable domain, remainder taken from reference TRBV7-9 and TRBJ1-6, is DTGVSQNPRHKITKRGQNVTFRCDPISEHNRLYWYRQTLGQGPEFLTYFQNEAQLEKSRLLSDRFSAERPKGSFSTLEIQRTEQGDSAMYLCASSSTGNNSPLHFGNGTRLTVT.

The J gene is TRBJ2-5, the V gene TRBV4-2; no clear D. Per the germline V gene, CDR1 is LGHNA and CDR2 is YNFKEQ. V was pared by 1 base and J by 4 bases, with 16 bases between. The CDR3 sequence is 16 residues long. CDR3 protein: CASSQVSLTGLETQYF. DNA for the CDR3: TGTGCCAGCAGCCAAGTGTCCCTTACGGGCCTAGAGACCCAGTACTTC.